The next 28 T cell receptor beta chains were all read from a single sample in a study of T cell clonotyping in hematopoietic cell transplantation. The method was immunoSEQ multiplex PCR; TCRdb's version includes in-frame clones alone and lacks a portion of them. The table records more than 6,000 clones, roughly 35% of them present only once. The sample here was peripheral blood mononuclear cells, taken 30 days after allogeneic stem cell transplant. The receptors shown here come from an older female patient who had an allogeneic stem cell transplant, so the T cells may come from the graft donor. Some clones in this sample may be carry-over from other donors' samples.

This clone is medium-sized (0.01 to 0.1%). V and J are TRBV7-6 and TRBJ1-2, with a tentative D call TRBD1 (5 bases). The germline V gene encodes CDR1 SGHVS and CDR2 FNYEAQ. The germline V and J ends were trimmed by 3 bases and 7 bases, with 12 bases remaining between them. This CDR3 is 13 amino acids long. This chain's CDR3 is CASSLNPGSGYTF. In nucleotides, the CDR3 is TGTGCCAGCAGCTTGAATCCAGGGAGTGGCTACACCTTC.

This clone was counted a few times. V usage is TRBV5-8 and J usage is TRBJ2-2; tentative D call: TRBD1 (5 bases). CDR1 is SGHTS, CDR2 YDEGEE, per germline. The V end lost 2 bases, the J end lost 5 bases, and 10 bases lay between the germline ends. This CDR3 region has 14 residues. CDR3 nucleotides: TGTGCCAGCAGCTTCGCTAAGGGGACCGGGGAGCTGTTTTTT. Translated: CASSFAKGTGELFF. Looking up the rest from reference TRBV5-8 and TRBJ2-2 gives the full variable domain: EAGVTQSPTHLIKTRGQQATLRCSPISGHTSVYWYQQALGLGLQFLLWYDEGEERNRGNFPPRFSGRQFPNYSSELNVNALELEDSALYLCASSFAKGTGELFFGEGSRLTVL.

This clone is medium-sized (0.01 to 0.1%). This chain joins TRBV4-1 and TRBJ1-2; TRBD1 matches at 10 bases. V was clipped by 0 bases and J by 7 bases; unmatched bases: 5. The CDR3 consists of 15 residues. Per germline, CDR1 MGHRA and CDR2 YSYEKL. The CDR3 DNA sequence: TGCGCCAGCAGCCAAGAAGCGACAGGGGGCTCTGGCTACACCTTC. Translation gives CASSQEATGGSGYTF.

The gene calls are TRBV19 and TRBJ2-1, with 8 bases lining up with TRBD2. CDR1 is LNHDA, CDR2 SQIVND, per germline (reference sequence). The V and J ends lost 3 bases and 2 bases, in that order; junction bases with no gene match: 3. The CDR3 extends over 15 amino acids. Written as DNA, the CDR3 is TGTGCCAGTAGTATTAGTAGCGGGGCCTACAATGAGCAGTTCTTC. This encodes CASSISSGAYNEQFF.

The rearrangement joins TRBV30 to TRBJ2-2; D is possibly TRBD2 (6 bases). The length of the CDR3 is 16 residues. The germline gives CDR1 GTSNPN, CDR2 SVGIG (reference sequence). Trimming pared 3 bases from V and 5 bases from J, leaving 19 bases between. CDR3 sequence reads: CAWSLFLAGRTGELFF. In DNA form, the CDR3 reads TGTGCCTGGAGCCTCTTCCTGGCGGGGAGGACCGGGGAGCTGTTTTTT.

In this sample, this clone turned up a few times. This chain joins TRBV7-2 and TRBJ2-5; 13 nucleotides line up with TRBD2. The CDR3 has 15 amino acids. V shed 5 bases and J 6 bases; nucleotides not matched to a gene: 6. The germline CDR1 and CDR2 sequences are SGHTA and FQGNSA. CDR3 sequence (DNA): TGTGCCAGCAGCCGGACTAGCGGGAGTTTAAAGACCCAGTACTTC. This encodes CASSRTSGSLKTQYF. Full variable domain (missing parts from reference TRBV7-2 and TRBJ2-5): GAGVSQSPSNKVTEKGKDVELRCDPISGHTALYWYRQSLGQGLEFLIYFQGNSAPDKSGLPSDRFSAERTGGSVSTLTIQRTQQEDSAVYLCASSRTSGSLKTQYFGPGTRLLVL.

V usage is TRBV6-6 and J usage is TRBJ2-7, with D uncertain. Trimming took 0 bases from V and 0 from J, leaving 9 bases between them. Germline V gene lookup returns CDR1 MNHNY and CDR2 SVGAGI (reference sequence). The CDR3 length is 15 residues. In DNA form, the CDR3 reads TGTGCCAGCAGTTACTCAGCCGCGAGCTCCTACGAGCAGTACTTC. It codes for CASSYSAASSYEQYF.

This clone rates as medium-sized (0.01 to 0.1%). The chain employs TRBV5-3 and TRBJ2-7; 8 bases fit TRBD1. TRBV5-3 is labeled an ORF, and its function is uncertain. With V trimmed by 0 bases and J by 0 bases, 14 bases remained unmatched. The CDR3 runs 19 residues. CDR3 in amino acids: CARSLATRRVTGGSYEQYF. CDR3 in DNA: TGTGCCAGAAGCTTGGCCACCAGACGGGTAACAGGGGGCTCCTACGAGCAGTACTTC.

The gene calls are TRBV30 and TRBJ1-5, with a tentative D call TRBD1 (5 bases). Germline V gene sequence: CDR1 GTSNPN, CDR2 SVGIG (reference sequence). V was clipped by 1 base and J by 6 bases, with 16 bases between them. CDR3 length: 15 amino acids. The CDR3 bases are TGTGCCTGGAGTGCTCGGCTGGGGGTGCGTCAGCCCCAGCATTTT. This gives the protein CAWSARLGVRQPQHF.

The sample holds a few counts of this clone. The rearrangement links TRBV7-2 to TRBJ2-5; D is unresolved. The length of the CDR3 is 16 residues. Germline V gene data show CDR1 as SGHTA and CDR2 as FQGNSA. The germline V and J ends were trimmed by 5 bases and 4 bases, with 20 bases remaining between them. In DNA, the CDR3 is TGTGCCAGCAGCGTGAGCCGGGTCCACTCATCAGAGACCCAGTACTTC. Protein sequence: CASSVSRVHSSETQYF.

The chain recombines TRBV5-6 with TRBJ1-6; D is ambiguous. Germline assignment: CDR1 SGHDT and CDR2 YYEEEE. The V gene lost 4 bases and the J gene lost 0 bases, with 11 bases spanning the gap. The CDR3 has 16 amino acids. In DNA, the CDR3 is TGTGCCAGCAGCCCCCAGCTACTCTCCTATAATTCACCCCTCCACTTT. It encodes CASSPQLLSYNSPLHF.

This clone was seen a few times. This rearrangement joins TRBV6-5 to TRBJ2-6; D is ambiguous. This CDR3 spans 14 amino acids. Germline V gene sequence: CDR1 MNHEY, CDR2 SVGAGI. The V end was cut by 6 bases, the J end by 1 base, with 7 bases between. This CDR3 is CASSPISGANVLTF. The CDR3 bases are TGTGCCAGCAGCCCAATATCTGGGGCCAACGTCCTGACTTTC.

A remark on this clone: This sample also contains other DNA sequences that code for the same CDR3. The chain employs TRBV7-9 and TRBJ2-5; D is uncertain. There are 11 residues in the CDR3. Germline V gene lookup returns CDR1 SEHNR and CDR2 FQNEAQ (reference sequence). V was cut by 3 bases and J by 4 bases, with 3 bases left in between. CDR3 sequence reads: CASSFRETQYF. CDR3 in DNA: TGTGCCAGCAGCTTCAGAGAGACCCAGTACTTC.

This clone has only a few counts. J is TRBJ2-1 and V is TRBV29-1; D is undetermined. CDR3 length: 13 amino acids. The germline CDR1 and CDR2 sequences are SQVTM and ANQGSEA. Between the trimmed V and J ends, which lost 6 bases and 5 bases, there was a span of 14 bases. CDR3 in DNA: TGCAGCGTCCGGGCCCCGGCCCACAATGAGCAGTTCTTC. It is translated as CSVRAPAHNEQFF.

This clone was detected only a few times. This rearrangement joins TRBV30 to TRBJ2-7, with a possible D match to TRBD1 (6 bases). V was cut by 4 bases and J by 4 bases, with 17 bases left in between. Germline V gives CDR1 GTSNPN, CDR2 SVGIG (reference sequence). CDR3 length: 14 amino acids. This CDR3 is CAWNRDTKPYEQYF. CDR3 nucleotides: TGTGCCTGGAACCGGGACACAAAACCTTACGAGCAGTACTTC. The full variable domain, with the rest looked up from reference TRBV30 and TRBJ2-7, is SQTIHQWPATLVQPVGSPLSLECTVEGTSNPNLYWYRQAAGRGLQLLFYSVGIGQISSEVPQNLSASRPQDRQFILSSKKLLLSDSGFYLCAWNRDTKPYEQYFGPGTRLTVT.

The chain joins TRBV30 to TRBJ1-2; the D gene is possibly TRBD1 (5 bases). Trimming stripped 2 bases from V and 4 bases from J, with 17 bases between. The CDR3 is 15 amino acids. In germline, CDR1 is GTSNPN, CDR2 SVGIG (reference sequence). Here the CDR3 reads CAWSKQAPGSYGYTF. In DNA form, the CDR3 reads TGTGCCTGGAGTAAACAGGCCCCAGGTAGCTATGGCTACACCTTC.

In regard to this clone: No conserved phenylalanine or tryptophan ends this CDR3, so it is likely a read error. Here the CDR3 reads CASSFDGTGFYEQYL. Written as DNA, the CDR3 is TGCGCCAGCAGCTTTGACGGGACAGGGTTCTACGAGCAGTACCTC. The chain couples TRBV5-1 to TRBJ2-7; 9 bases match TRBD1. V lost 2 bases to trimming and J lost 3 bases; unmatched junction nucleotides: 6. CDR1 and CDR2 (germline): SGHRS, YFSETQ. The CDR3 spans 15 residues.

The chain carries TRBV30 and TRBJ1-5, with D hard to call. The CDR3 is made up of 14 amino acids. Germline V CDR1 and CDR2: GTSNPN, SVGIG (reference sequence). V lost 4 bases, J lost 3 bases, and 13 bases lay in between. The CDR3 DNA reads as TGTGCCTGGACCGCAGACGGCTCCAATCAGCCCCAGCATTTT. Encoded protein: CAWTADGSNQPQHF.

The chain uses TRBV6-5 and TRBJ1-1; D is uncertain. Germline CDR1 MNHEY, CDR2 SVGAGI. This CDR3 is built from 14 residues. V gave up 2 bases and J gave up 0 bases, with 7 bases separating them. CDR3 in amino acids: CASSYRLMNTEAFF. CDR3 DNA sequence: TGTGCCAGCAGTTACAGGTTGATGAACACTGAAGCTTTCTTT.

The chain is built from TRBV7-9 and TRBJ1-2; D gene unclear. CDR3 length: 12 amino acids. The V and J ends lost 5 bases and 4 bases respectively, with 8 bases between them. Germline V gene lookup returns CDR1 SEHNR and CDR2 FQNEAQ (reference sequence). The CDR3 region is CASSQRSYGYTF. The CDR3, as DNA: TGTGCCAGCAGCCAGAGGAGCTATGGCTACACCTTC.

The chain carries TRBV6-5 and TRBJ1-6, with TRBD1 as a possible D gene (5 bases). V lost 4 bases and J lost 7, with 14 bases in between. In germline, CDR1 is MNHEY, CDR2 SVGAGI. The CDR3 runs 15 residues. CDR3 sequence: CASSSQGVYNSPLHF. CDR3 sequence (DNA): TGTGCCAGCAGTTCCCAAGGGGTTTACAATTCACCCCTCCACTTT.

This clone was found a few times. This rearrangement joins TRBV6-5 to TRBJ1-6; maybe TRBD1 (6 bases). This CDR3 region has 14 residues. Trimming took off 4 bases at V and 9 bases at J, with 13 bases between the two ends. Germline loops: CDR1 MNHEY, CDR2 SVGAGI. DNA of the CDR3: TGTGCCAGCAGTTCAGGACAGTCCTTTTCACCCCTCCACTTT. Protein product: CASSSGQSFSPLHF.

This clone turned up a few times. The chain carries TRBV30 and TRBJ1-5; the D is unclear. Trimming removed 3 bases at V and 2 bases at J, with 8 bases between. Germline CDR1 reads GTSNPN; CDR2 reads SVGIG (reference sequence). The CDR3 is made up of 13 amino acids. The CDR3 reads CAWRAGGNQPQHF. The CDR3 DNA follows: TGTGCCTGGAGAGCGGGTGGCAATCAGCCCCAGCATTTT.

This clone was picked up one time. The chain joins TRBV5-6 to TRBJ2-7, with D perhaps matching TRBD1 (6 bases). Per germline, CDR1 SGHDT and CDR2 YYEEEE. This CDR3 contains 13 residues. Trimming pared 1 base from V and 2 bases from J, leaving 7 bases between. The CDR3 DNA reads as TGTGCCAGCAGCTTGAACAGGGCCTACGAGCAGTACTTC. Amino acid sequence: CASSLNRAYEQYF.

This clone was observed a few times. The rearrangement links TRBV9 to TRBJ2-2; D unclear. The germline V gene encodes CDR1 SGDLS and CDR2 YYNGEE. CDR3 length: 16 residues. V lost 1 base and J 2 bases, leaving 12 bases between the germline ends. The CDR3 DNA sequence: TGTGCCAGCAGCGTATTTGGGCAGTCAAACACCGGGGAGCTGTTTTTT. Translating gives CASSVFGQSNTGELFF.

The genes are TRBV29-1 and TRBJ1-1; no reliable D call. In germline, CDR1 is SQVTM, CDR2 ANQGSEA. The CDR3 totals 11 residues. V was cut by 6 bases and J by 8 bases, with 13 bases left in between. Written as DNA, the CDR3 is TGCAGCGTATTTAAATCTATCGAAGCTTTCTTT. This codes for CSVFKSIEAFF. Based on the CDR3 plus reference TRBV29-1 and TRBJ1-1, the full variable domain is SAVISQKPSRDICQRGTSLTIQCQVDSQVTMMFWYRQQPGQSLTLIATANQGSEATYESGFVIDKFPISRPNLTFSTLTVSNMSPEDSSIYLCSVFKSIEAFFGQGTRLTVV.

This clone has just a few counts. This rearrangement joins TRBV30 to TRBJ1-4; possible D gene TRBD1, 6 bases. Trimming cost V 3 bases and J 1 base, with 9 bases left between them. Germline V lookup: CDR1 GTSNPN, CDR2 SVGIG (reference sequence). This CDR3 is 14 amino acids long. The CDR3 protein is CAWRAQGTNEKLFF. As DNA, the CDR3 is TGTGCCTGGAGAGCACAGGGAACTAATGAAAAACTGTTTTTT. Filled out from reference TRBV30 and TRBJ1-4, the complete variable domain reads SQTIHQWPATLVQPVGSPLSLECTVEGTSNPNLYWYRQAAGRGLQLLFYSVGIGQISSEVPQNLSASRPQDRQFILSSKKLLLSDSGFYLCAWRAQGTNEKLFFGSGTQLSVL.

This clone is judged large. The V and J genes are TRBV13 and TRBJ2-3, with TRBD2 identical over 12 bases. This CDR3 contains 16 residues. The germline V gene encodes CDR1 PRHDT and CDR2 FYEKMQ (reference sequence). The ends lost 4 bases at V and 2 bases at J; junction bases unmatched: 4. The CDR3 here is CASSSSSGGATDTQYF. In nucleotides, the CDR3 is TGTGCCAGCAGCTCGTCTAGCGGGGGGGCCACAGATACGCAGTATTTT. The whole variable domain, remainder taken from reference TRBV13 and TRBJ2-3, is AAGVIQSPRHLIKEKRETATLKCYPIPRHDTVYWYQQGPGQDPQFLISFYEKMQSDKGSIPDRFSAQQFSDYHSELNMSSLELGDSALYFCASSSSSGGATDTQYFGPGTRLTVL.